These 5 T cell receptor beta chains were sequenced from one sample in a study of regulatory and conventional T cells in RAG deficiency. Measured with immunoSEQ multiplex PCR; TCRdb has only the in-frame clones, and not every one. The table includes about 30,000 clones, approximately 96% detected once. Genomic DNA came from blood conventional CD4+ T cells gated CD25-low CD127-high. The data also belong to a second study, concerning regulatory T cells. That paper notes: Amplification used 52 TRBV primers and 13 TRBJ primers.

The sequencing input was CD25- CD4+ T cells sorted from blood. These receptors were taken from a human donor in good health.

Here the CDR3 DNA reads TGTGCCAGCAGCATTGGACAGGCCGCTAACTATGGCTACACCTTC. Translation: CASSIGQAANYGYTF. This chain connects TRBV7-9 to TRBJ1-2; 7 nucleotides agree with TRBD1. Germline-derived CDR1 and CDR2 are SEHNR and FQNEAQ (reference sequence). The CDR3 is 15 residues long. Trimming took 5 bases from V and 0 from J; bases not matched to a gene: 6.

The chain is built from TRBV14 and TRBJ2-5, with 9 bases fitting TRBD1. J gave up 1 base and V 1 base, and 4 bases lay outside the gene matches. The CDR3 loop spans 16 amino acids. Germline V gene lookup returns CDR1 SGHDN and CDR2 FVKESK. In nucleotides, the CDR3 is TGTGCCAGCAGCCAAGGGACAGGGGTCCGCCAAGAGACCCAGTACTTC. This sequence encodes CASSQGTGVRQETQYF. The entire variable domain, with the rest obtained from reference TRBV14 and TRBJ2-5, is as follows: EAGVTQFPSHSVIEKGQTVTLRCDPISGHDNLYWYRRVMGKEIKFLLHFVKESKQDESGMPNNRFLAERTGGTYSTLKVQPAELEDSGVYFCASSQGTGVRQETQYFGPGTRLLVL.

The chain employs TRBV19 and TRBJ2-5, with 7 bases fitting TRBD2. The length of the CDR3 is 16 residues. V was pared by 10 bases and J by 6 bases, with 20 bases of the junction left unmatched. Germline V CDR1 and CDR2: LNHDA, SQIVND (reference sequence). CDR3 residues: CATSPDGPGAGKTQYF. CDR3 DNA: TGTGCCACCTCGCCGGACGGGCCAGGAGCGGGGAAGACCCAGTACTTC.

In this sample, this clone turned up once. The chain has TRBV4-1 and TRBJ2-3, with TRBD1 matching 9 bases. CDR1 MGHRA and CDR2 YSYEKL come from the germline V gene. V dropped 1 base and J dropped 4; count of bases not matched to a gene: 18. CDR3 length: 20 residues. CDR3 sequence reads: CASSQGGTGRNLLIADTQYF. The CDR3 DNA follows: TGCGCCAGCAGCCAAGGCGGGACAGGGAGGAACCTTTTGATCGCAGATACGCAGTATTTT.

The chain uses TRBV7-3 and TRBJ2-5, with TRBD2 matching over 12 bases. This CDR3 spans 15 amino acids. Germline V gene data show CDR1 as SGHTA and CDR2 as FQGTGA. J was trimmed by 2 bases and V by 5 bases; bases with no gene match: 3. The CDR3 loop is CASSLGLAGQETQYF. The CDR3, as DNA: TGTGCCAGCAGCCTCGGACTAGCGGGGCAAGAGACCCAGTACTTC.